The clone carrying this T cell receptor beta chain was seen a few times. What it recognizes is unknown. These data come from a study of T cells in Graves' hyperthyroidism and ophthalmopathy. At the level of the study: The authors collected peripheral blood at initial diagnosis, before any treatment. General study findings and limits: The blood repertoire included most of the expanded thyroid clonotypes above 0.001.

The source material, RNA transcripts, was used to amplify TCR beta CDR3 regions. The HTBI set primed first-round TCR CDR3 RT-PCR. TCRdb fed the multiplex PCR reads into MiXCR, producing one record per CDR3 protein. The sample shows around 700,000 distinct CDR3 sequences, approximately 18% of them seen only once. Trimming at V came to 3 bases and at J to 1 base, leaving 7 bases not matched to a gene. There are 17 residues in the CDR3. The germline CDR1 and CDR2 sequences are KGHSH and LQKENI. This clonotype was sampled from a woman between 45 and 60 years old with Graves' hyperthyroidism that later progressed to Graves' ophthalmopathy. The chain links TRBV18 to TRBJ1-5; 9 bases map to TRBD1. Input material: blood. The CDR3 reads CASSPRTGAGSNQPQHF. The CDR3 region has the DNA TGTGCCAGCTCACCCCGGACAGGGGCGGGGAGCAATCAGCCCCAGCATTTT.